This T cell receptor beta chain originates from a study of blood T cell repertoires in COVID-19. At the level of the study: Both acute and convalescent COVID-19 samples were obtained from the United States, Italy and Spain. PBMCs, B-cell-depleted T cells, or T cells provided the cDNA or gDNA that made up the material.

In the original analysis: Estimated nucleated cell counts came from reference gene primer amplification. Clones were sequenced by immunoSEQ multiplex PCR, and TCRdb holds only the in-frame ones, with some missing. For V, J and clone size, that table is used; D and trimming come from the DNA. Of about 210,000 clones in the sample, 90% to 95% were seen once. Germline lookup yields CDR1 LNHDA and CDR2 SQIVND (reference sequence). V trimming: 4 bases; J trimming: 8 bases; junction bases outside the gene matches: 8. This CDR3 comprises 13 residues. The clonotype was recovered from a man younger than 45 with acute or convalescent COVID-19. This chain links TRBV19 with TRBJ2-7; 7 bases line up with TRBD1. Sequences were obtained from peripheral blood. CDR3 DNA: TGTGCCAGTAGTACTAACGACAGGGAAAAGCAGTACTTC. Its translation: CASSTNDREKQYF.